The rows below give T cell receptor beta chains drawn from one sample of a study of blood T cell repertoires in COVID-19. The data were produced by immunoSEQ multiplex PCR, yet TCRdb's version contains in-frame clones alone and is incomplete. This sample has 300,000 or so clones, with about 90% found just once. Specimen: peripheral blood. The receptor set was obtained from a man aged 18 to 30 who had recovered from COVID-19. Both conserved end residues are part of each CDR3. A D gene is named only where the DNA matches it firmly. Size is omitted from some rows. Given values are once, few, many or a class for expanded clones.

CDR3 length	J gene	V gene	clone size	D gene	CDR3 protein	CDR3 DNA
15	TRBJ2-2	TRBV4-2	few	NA	CASSQEFARSGELFF	TGTGCCAGCAGCCAAGAATTCGCGCGTTCCGGGGAGCTGTTTTTT
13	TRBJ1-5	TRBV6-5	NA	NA	CASSLSTFQPQHF	TGTGCCAGCAGTCTATCGACTTTTCAGCCCCAGCATTTT
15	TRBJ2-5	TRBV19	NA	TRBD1	CASSMWDRGRETQYF	TGTGCCAGTAGTATGTGGGACAGGGGGAGAGAGACCCAGTACTTC
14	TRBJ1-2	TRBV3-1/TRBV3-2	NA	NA	CASSLPGHGVGYTF	TGTGCCAGCAGTCTACCGGGACATGGGGTTGGCTACACCTTC
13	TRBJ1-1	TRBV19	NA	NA	CASRPGVSTEAFF	TGTGCCAGTAGGCCGGGTGTGAGCACTGAAGCTTTCTTT
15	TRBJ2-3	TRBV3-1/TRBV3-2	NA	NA	CASSQDPTRRDTQYF	TGTGCCAGCAGCCAAGACCCGACTAGACGGGATACGCAGTATTTT
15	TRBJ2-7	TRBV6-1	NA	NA	CASSESGSGTYEQYF	TGTGCCAGCAGTGAAAGTGGTAGCGGAACCTACGAGCAGTACTTC
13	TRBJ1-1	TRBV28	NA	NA	CASSSHHRFEAFF	TGTGCCAGCAGTTCCCACCACAGGTTTGAAGCTTTCTTT
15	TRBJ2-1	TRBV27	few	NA	CASSLGDFSYNEQFF	TGTGCCAGCAGTTTGGGGGACTTCTCCTACAATGAGCAGTTCTTC
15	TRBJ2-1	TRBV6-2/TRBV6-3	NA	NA	CASSYSGGPYNEQFF	TGTGCCAGCAGTTACTCGGGGGGGCCCTACAATGAGCAGTTCTTC
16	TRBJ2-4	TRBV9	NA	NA	CASSPGGRIAKNIQYF	TGTGCCAGCAGCCCCGGGGGACGTATAGCCAAAAACATTCAGTACTTC
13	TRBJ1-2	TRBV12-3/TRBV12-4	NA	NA	CASSPTGTYGYTF	TGTGCCAGCAGCCCAACAGGGACCTATGGCTACACCTTC
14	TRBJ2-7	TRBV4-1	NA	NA	CASSQEGWGPEQYF	TGCGCCAGCAGCCAAGAGGGGTGGGGCCCCGAGCAGTACTTC
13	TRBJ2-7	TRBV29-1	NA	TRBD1	CSVEDRESYEQYF	TGCAGCGTTGAGGACAGGGAATCCTACGAGCAGTACTTC
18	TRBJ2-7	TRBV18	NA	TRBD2	CASSPSPLTGGLYYEQYF	TGTGCCAGCTCACCGTCCCCTTTAACGGGAGGACTTTACTACGAGCAGTACTTC
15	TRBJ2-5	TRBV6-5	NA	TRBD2	CASRTLAGGDETQYF	TGTGCCAGCAGAACTCTAGCGGGGGGTGACGAGACCCAGTACTTC
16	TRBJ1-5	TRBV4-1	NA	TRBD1	CASSQDGDRVDQPQHF	TGCGCCAGCAGCCAAGATGGTGACAGGGTTGATCAGCCCCAGCATTTT
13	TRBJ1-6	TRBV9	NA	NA	CASSGTAEAPLHF	TGTGCCAGCAGCGGGACAGCGGAGGCACCCCTCCACTTT
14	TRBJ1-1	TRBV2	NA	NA	CASSVEGEGAEAFF	TGTGCCAGCAGTGTCGAAGGGGAAGGGGCCGAAGCTTTCTTT
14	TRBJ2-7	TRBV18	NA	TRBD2	CASSPQTRGGEQYF	TGTGCCAGCTCACCCCAAACACGGGGAGGGGAGCAGTACTTC
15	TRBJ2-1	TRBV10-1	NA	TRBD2	CASSTGGPKGNEQFF	TGCGCCAGCAGCACGGGAGGGCCTAAGGGTAATGAGCAGTTCTTC
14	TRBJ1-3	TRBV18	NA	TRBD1	CASSGQSAGNTIYF	TGTGCCAGCTCGGGACAGTCGGCTGGAAACACCATATATTTT
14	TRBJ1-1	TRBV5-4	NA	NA	CASSLSSGHTEAFF	TGTGCCAGCAGCTTGTCCTCAGGGCACACTGAAGCTTTCTTT
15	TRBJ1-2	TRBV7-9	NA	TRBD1	CASSAGDRHRYGYTF	TGTGCCAGCAGCGCCGGGGACAGACATCGCTATGGCTACACCTTC
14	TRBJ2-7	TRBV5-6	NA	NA	CASSLRRRIYEQYF	TGTGCCAGCAGCTTAAGACGGAGAATCTACGAGCAGTACTTC
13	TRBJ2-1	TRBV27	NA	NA	CASSFGGNNEQFF	TGTGCCAGCAGTTTCGGCGGGAACAATGAGCAGTTCTTC
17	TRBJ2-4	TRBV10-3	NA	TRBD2	CAISESGLAETKNIQYF	TGTGCCATCAGTGAGTCCGGGCTAGCGGAAACCAAAAACATTCAGTACTTC
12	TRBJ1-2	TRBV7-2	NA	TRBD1	CASSTNRGGYTF	TGTGCCAGCAGCACGAACAGGGGTGGCTACACCTTC
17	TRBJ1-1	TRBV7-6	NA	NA	CASSLGWTVGVGTEAFF	TGTGCCAGCAGCTTAGGCTGGACAGTAGGGGTAGGCACTGAAGCTTTCTTT
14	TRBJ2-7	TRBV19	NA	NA	CASSVGLKNYEQYF	TGTGCCAGTAGTGTCGGACTAAAGAACTACGAGCAGTACTTC
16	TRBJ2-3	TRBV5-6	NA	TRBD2	CASSSRTSGFGDTQYF	TGTGCCAGCAGCTCCAGGACTAGCGGGTTCGGCGATACGCAGTATTTT
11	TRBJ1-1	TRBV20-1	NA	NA	CSASRGIEAFF	TGCAGTGCTAGTAGGGGGATTGAAGCTTTCTTT
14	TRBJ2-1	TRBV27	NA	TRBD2	CASSFSGSMDEQFF	TGTGCCAGCAGTTTTAGCGGGAGTATGGATGAGCAGTTCTTC
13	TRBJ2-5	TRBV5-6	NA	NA	CASSLEPGESQYF	TGTGCCAGCAGCTTGGAGCCAGGGGAAAGCCAGTACTTC
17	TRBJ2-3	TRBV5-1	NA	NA	CASSLEGAPKGTDTQYF	TGCGCCAGCAGCTTGGAAGGGGCACCCAAGGGTACAGATACGCAGTATTTT
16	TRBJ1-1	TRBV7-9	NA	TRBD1	CASSSGTGMKNTEAFF	TGTGCCAGCAGCTCCGGGACAGGCATGAAGAACACTGAAGCTTTCTTT
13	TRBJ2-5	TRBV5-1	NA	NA	CASSFGQQETQYF	TGCGCCAGCAGCTTCGGACAGCAAGAGACCCAGTACTTC
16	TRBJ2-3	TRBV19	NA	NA	CASSIVSWNEADTQYF	TGTGCCAGTAGTATAGTATCGTGGAATGAGGCAGATACGCAGTATTTT
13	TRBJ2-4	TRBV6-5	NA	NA	CASSPNRENIQYF	TGTGCCAGCAGTCCAAACCGAGAAAACATTCAGTACTTC
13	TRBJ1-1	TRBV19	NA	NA	CASSTRGQIEAFF	TGTGCCAGTAGTACCCGAGGACAGATTGAAGCTTTCTTT
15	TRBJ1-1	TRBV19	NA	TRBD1	CASSIGDREGTEAFF	TGTGCCAGTAGTATAGGGGACAGGGAGGGCACTGAAGCTTTCTTT
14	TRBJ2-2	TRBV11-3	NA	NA	CASSTLANTGELFF	TGTGCCAGCAGCACACTAGCGAACACCGGGGAGCTGTTTTTT
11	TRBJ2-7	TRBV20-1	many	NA	CSAMGLAEQYF	TGCAGTGCTATGGGACTCGCTGAGCAGTACTTC
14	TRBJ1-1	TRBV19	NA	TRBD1	CSRGPTGVLNEAFF	TGTTCTAGGGGCCCGACAGGGGTGCTCAATGAAGCTTTCTTT
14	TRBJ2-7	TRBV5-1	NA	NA	CASSFPTGNNEQYF	TGCGCCAGCAGCTTCCCAACAGGGAACAACGAGCAGTACTTC
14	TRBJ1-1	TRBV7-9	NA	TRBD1	CASSLRDRPAEAFF	TGTGCCAGCAGCTTAAGGGACAGGCCCGCTGAAGCTTTCTTT
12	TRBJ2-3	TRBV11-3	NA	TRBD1	CASSLQGGTQYF	TGTGCCAGCAGTTTACAGGGGGGTACGCAGTATTTT
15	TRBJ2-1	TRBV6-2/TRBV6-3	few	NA	CASSYGRGRVGEQFF	TGTGCCAGCAGTTACGGAAGGGGCCGGGTCGGTGAGCAGTTCTTC
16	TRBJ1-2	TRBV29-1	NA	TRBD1	CSVASSGTGTLWGYTF	TGCAGCGTCGCTTCCTCCGGGACAGGGACTCTCTGGGGCTACACCTTC
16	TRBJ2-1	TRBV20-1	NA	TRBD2	CSASLASGSYYNEQFF	TGCAGTGCTAGTCTGGCTAGCGGGAGCTACTACAATGAGCAGTTCTTC
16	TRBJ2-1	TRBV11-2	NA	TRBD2	CASSSAGLAGPNEQFF	TGTGCCAGCAGCTCGGCGGGACTAGCGGGACCTAATGAGCAGTTCTTC